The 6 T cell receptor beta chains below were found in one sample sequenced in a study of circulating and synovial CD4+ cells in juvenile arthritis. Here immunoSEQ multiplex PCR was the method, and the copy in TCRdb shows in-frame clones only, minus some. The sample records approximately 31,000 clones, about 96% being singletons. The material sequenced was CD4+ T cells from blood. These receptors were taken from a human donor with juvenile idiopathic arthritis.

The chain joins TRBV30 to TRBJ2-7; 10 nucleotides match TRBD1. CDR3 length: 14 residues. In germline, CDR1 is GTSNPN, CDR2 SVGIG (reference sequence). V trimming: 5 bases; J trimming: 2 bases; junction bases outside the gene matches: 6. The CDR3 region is CAWAMDRGAYEQYF. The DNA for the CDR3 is TGTGCCTGGGCTATGGACAGGGGGGCCTACGAGCAGTACTTC.

The CDR3 DNA reads TGTGCCAGCACTGGACAGGGTAACACTGAAGCTTTCTTT. Translated: CASTGQGNTEAFF. V gene TRBV18 combines with J gene TRBJ1-1; 8 nucleotides line up with TRBD1. V lost 8 bases and J lost 2; bases outside the gene matches: 4. This CDR3 contains 13 residues. The germline V gene has CDR1 KGHSH and CDR2 LQKENI.

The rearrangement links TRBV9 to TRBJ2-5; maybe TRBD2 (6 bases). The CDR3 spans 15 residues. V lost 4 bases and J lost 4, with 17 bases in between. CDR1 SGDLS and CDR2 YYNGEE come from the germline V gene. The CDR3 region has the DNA TGTGCCAGCAGCCCTGGGGGGACCCGGGGAGAGACCCAGTACTTC. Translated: CASSPGGTRGETQYF.

CDR3 coding DNA: TGTGCCAGCTCACCGGTACAGGGCCCCTACGAGCAGTACTTC. This gives the protein CASSPVQGPYEQYF. V is TRBV18 and J is TRBJ2-7, with D possibly matching TRBD1 (6 bases). V was clipped by 3 bases and J by 2 bases, with 11 bases between them. This CDR3 spans 14 amino acids. CDR1 KGHSH and CDR2 LQKENI come from the germline V gene.

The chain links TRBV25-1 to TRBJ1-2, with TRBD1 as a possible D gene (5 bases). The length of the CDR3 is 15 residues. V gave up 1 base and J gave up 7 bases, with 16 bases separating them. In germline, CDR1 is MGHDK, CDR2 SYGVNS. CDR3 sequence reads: CASSEWAGYDGGYTF. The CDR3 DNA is TGTGCCAGCAGTGAATGGGCAGGGTATGATGGTGGCTACACCTTC.

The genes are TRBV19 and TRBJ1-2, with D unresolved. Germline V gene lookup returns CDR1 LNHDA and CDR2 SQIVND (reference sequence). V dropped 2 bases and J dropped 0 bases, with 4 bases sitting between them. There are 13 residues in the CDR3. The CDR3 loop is CASSISTNYGYTF. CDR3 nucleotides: TGTGCCAGTAGTATATCCACTAACTATGGCTACACCTTC. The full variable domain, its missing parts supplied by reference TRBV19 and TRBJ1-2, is DGGITQSPKYLFRKEGQNVTLSCEQNLNHDAMYWYRQDPGQGLRLIYYSQIVNDFQKGDIAEGYSVSREKKESFPLTVTSAQKNPTAFYLCASSISTNYGYTFGSGTRLTVV.